This T cell receptor (beta chain) came from a study of T cells in Graves' hyperthyroidism and ophthalmopathy. Overall study results and limits: Ophthalmopathy was told apart from stable hyperthyroidism by a 13 V-J model. With a median lead of approximately 6 months before onset, the model predicted ophthalmopathy.

This clonotype was seen a handful of times. Its specificity is unknown. There were TCR beta CDR3 regions amplified from RNA transcripts. When the TCR CDR3 underwent first-round RT-PCR, the HTBI primer set was used. Using its own MiXCR run on the multiplex PCR reads, TCRdb lists one record per CDR3 protein. The sample holds 490,000 or so distinct CDR3 sequences, just under 20% seen once. Trimming left V 4 bases short and J 9 bases short, with 17 bases between. This CDR3 has 13 amino acids. Germline CDR1 reads SGHDT; CDR2 reads YYEEEE. This clonotype was sampled from a man aged 35-49 years with Graves' ophthalmopathy. Sequencing was performed on blood. The chain links TRBV5-6 to TRBJ2-7; no firm D call. The CDR3 region is CASSPGVTFGQYF. CDR3 coding DNA: TGTGCCAGCAGCCCCGGCGTGACCTTCGGGCAGTACTTC.